These 10 T cell receptor beta chains came from one sample sequenced in a study of T-cell reconstitution after alpha-beta-depleted transplantation in children. Unique molecular identifiers were built into the TCRbeta library. One entry per CDR3 protein results from TCRdb running MiXCR on the PCR reads. This table holds around 78,000 distinct CDR3 sequences, roughly 6.6% found once. Specimen: PBMCs from the stem cell graft donor, collected from the stem cell graft. All receptors derive from a human donor who donated a stem cell graft to a child with acute lymphoblastic leukemia.

This clonotype was detected a few times. The chain carries TRBV20-1 and TRBJ1-5, with 7 bases that match TRBD1. The length of the CDR3 is 16 residues. CDR1 is DFQATT, CDR2 SNEGSKA, per germline (reference sequence). Trimming cost V 4 bases and J 3 bases; bases outside gene matches: 12. The CDR3 loop is CSATPQGEYINQPQHF. CDR3 DNA: TGCAGTGCTACGCCTCAGGGGGAGTATATCAATCAGCCCCAGCATTTT.

At least ten counts were recorded for this clonotype. The V gene is TRBV7-2, the J gene TRBJ1-5; D is undetermined. The CDR3 covers 12 residues. V was cut by 1 base and J by 7 bases, with 5 bases left in between. Germline CDR1 SGHTA, CDR2 FQGNSA. The CDR3 DNA reads as TGTGCCAGCAGCTTAGGGCTACAGCCCCAGCATTTT. It translates to CASSLGLQPQHF. The full variable domain, rest sourced from reference TRBV7-2 and TRBJ1-5, is GAGVSQSPSNKVTEKGKDVELRCDPISGHTALYWYRQSLGQGLEFLIYFQGNSAPDKSGLPSDRFSAERTGGSVSTLTIQRTQQEDSAVYLCASSLGLQPQHFGDGTRLSIL.

The chain uses TRBV4-2 and TRBJ2-3; 9 nucleotides align to TRBD2. The CDR3 runs 18 residues. Germline CDR1 reads LGHNA; CDR2 reads YNFKEQ. V lost 0 bases, J lost 2 bases, and 9 bases stayed unmatched. The CDR3 sequence is CASSQDILLAGITDTQYF. The DNA for the CDR3 is TGTGCCAGCAGCCAAGATATCCTTCTAGCGGGAATCACAGATACGCAGTATTTT.

This clonotype was seen many times. This chain joins TRBV7-9 and TRBJ2-5; 9 nucleotides agree with TRBD1. V dropped 2 bases and J dropped 7; count of bases not matched to a gene: 14. CDR1 SEHNR and CDR2 FQNEAQ come from the germline V gene (reference sequence). This CDR3 region has 17 residues. As DNA, the CDR3 is TGTGCCAGCAGCTTAAGCGAGGGGACAGGGTCAGGGGGGACCCAGTACTTC. Translated, it gives CASSLSEGTGSGGTQYF.

This clonotype occurred many times. V usage is TRBV24-1 and J usage is TRBJ2-7, with TRBD1 matching 10 bases. CDR1 is KGHDR, CDR2 SFDVKD, per germline. V shed 3 bases and J 0 bases; nucleotides not matched to a gene: 4. The CDR3 contains 16 residues. CDR3 residues: CATSDRGQGFSYEQYF. DNA for the CDR3: TGTGCCACCAGTGATCGGGGACAGGGGTTCTCCTACGAGCAGTACTTC.

This clonotype was detected many times. V gene TRBV7-9 combines with J gene TRBJ2-2; D could derive from TRBD1 or TRBD2 (5 bases each). The V end lost 7 bases, the J end lost 2 bases, and 14 bases lay between the germline ends. This CDR3 contains 15 residues. Germline CDR1 SEHNR, CDR2 FQNEAQ (reference sequence). The CDR3 here is CASNRGRENTGELFF. The CDR3 nucleotides are TGTGCCAGCAATCGGGGCCGGGAAAACACCGGGGAGCTGTTTTTT.

This clonotype was seen more than once but under ten times. The rearrangement links TRBV7-6 to TRBJ1-5; TRBD1 is a possible D gene (5 bases). V was pared by 2 bases and J by 2 bases, with 10 bases between. The CDR3 spans 15 residues. Germline V gene sequence: CDR1 SGHVS, CDR2 FNYEAQ. The CDR3 sequence: CASSLKGPGNQPQHF. The CDR3 nucleotides read TGTGCCAGCAGCTTAAAGGGGCCGGGCAATCAGCCCCAGCATTTT.

This clonotype turned up a few times. The genes are TRBV5-1 and TRBJ2-3; no reliable D call. Trimming removed 0 bases from V and 2 bases from J, with 10 bases in between. The length of the CDR3 is 15 residues. CDR1 and CDR2 (germline): SGHRS, YFSETQ. This chain's CDR3 is CASSLVSQSTDTQYF. CDR3 DNA sequence: TGCGCCAGCAGCTTGGTGTCCCAGTCCACAGATACGCAGTATTTT.

This clonotype showed up just a few times. The chain joins TRBV7-9 to TRBJ2-2; no clear D. CDR3 size: 15 residues. Germline CDR1 reads SEHNR; CDR2 reads FQNEAQ (reference sequence). V lost 2 bases, J lost 1 base, and 8 bases lay in between. The CDR3 loop is CASSLRQQNTGELFF. In DNA, the CDR3 is TGTGCCAGCAGCTTAAGGCAGCAGAACACCGGGGAGCTGTTTTTT.

This clonotype has ten or more counts. J is TRBJ2-5 and V is TRBV5-1, with 9 positions matching TRBD2. Germline V gene data show CDR1 as SGHRS and CDR2 as YFSETQ. V was clipped by 2 bases and J by 4 bases; unmatched bases: 3. This CDR3 comprises 14 residues. The CDR3 sequence: CASSFKTSGETQYF. In nucleotides, the CDR3 is TGCGCCAGCAGCTTCAAGACTAGCGGAGAGACCCAGTACTTC. Together with reference TRBV5-1 and TRBJ2-5, the CDR3 gives the full variable domain: KAGVTQTPRYLIKTRGQQVTLSCSPISGHRSVSWYQQTPGQGLQFLFEYFSETQRNKGNFPGRFSGRQFSNSRSEMNVSTLELGDSALYLCASSFKTSGETQYFGPGTRLLVL.